The clone carrying this T cell receptor (beta chain) was detected ten times or more. No antigen is known for it. From germline, CDR1 is MGHRA and CDR2 YSYEKL. This CDR3 comprises 16 residues. Germline trimming cut 1 base from V and 0 bases from J; bases unmatched to any gene: 5. The sample comes from a study of T cell repertoires in cytomegalovirus infection. Study summary: Evidence of both CMV infection and a matching HLA type came from public TCR beta signatures. General study findings and limits: Identification of carriers of CMV plus the relevant HLA was achieved through cumulative public TCR beta family frequency. CMV-specific TCR beta clonotypes restricted by HLA-C dominated the ex vivo response.

TCRdb passed the reads through MiXCR, listing each CDR3 protein once. The sample consists of some 300,000 distinct CDR3 sequences, around a sixth of them appearing once. The source of this sequence is a human donor in good health (CMV status not recorded). Some clones in this sample may be carry-over from other donors' samples. The sequenced sample consisted of PBMCs. The chain has TRBV4-1 and TRBJ2-7, with 8 bases identical to TRBD1. The chain's CDR3 is CASSQVLGTGSYEQYF. The CDR3 DNA sequence: TGCGCCAGCAGCCAAGTTCTGGGGACAGGCTCCTACGAGCAGTACTTC.